What follows are 26 T cell receptor beta chains derived from one specimen sequenced in a study of radiotherapy plus CTLA-4 blockade in lung cancer. Sequenced by immunoSEQ multiplex PCR; TCRdb stores in-frame clones only, minus some. The sample yields some 110,000 clones, more than 75% seen once. This sample comprised peripheral blood, obtained from a patient treated with radiotherapy plus ipilimumab. These receptors all come from a human donor with non-small cell lung cancer that progressed on radiotherapy plus ipilimumab. Some clones in this sample may be carry-over from other donors' samples.

The chain links TRBV7-9 to TRBJ2-2; 9 bases agree with TRBD1. Trimming at V came to 10 bases and at J to 8 bases, leaving 14 bases not matched to a gene. In germline, CDR1 is SEHNR, CDR2 FQNEAQ (reference sequence). The CDR3 covers 15 residues. The CDR3 DNA reads as TGTGCCACCGTGAGGACAGGGGCCGTTACAGGGGAGCTGTTTTTT. It yields the protein CATVRTGAVTGELFF. The whole variable domain, filled in from reference TRBV7-9 and TRBJ2-2, reads DTGVSQNPRHKITKRGQNVTFRCDPISEHNRLYWYRQTLGQGPEFLTYFQNEAQLEKSRLLSDRFSAERPKGSFSTLEIQRTEQGDSAMYLCATVRTGAVTGELFFGEGSRLTVL.

The chain has TRBV5-4 and TRBJ1-2, with D possibly TRBD1 on 5 matching bases. The CDR3 sequence is 13 residues long. Trimming stripped 0 bases from V and 7 bases from J, with 10 bases between. The germline gives CDR1 SGHNT, CDR2 YYREEE (reference sequence). The CDR3 DNA sequence: TGTGCCAGCAGCTTGGTACAGGATAGTGGCTACACCTTC. Translating gives CASSLVQDSGYTF.

A word on this clone: At one end the junction does not follow the germline gene, possibly because of a read error. This chain uses TRBV7-9 with TRBJ1-4, with 8 bases identical to TRBD1. The V gene's germline CDR1 is SEHNR and CDR2 FQNEAQ (reference sequence). This CDR3 is 14 amino acids long. CDR3 coding DNA: TGTGCCAGCAGCCTTACAGGGGGTAATGAAAAACTGCTTTTT. Translated: CASSLTGGNEKLLF.

The chain recombines TRBV7-9 with TRBJ2-7; 12 nucleotides line up with TRBD2. V lost 3 bases to trimming and J lost 1 base; unmatched junction nucleotides: 7. The CDR3 loop spans 17 amino acids. Germline-derived CDR1 and CDR2 are SEHNR and FQNEAQ (reference sequence). The chain's CDR3 is CASSFGRTSGISYEQYF. The CDR3 region has the DNA TGTGCCAGCAGCTTCGGCCGGACTAGCGGGATTTCCTACGAGCAGTACTTC.

The chain is built from TRBV7-2 and TRBJ1-3, with 10 bases aligning to TRBD1. Trimming cost V 10 bases and J 3 bases; bases outside gene matches: 6. This CDR3 has 14 residues. Germline CDR1 reads SGHTA; CDR2 reads FQGNSA. CDR3 residues: CATSGQGIGNTIYF. In DNA, the CDR3 is TGTGCCACTTCGGGACAGGGGATTGGAAACACCATATATTTT.

On this clone: The same CDR3 also results from other DNA sequences found in this sample. The J gene is TRBJ1-2, the V gene TRBV2; 10 positions match TRBD1. V was clipped by 9 bases and J by 8 bases; unmatched bases: 9. The V gene's germline CDR1 is SNHLY and CDR2 FYNNEI. This CDR3 has 13 amino acids. For the CDR3, the DNA is TGTGCCAGTCAGGGACAGGGGACGCACGGCTACACCTTC. Its translation: CASQGQGTHGYTF. Complete variable domain (other parts from reference TRBV2 and TRBJ1-2): EPEVTQTPSHQVTQMGQEVILRCVPISNHLYFYWYRQILGQKVEFLVSFYNNEISEKSEIFDDQFSVERPDGSNFTLKIRSTKLEDSAMYFCASQGQGTHGYTFGSGTRLTVV.

V usage is TRBV7-9 and J usage is TRBJ2-1; 7 bases agree with TRBD2. The junction had 9 bases not matched to a gene; V was cut back by 6 bases and J by 1 base. CDR3 length: 16 residues. Germline-derived CDR1 and CDR2 are SEHNR and FQNEAQ (reference sequence). CDR3 residues: CASRSWAGESYNEQFF. The DNA for the CDR3 is TGTGCCAGCAGATCCTGGGCGGGGGAGTCCTACAATGAGCAGTTCTTC.

The chain joins TRBV11-2 to TRBJ2-1; the D gene is possibly TRBD2 (5 bases). The V and J ends lost 6 bases and 8 bases respectively, with 23 bases between them. CDR1 and CDR2 from the germline V gene are SGHAT and FQNNGV. The CDR3 spans 16 residues. The CDR3 loop is CASSSTVSSEGDEQFF. The CDR3 bases are TGTGCCAGCAGTTCTACGGTATCGTCAGAGGGCGATGAGCAGTTCTTC.

J is TRBJ2-5 and V is TRBV7-2; possibly TRBD1 for D (6 bases). This CDR3 is built from 16 residues. V dropped 4 bases and J dropped 4 bases, with 19 bases sitting between them. Germline values: CDR1 SGHTA, CDR2 FQGNSA. The chain's CDR3 is CASSYNPGTMGETQYF. The CDR3 DNA is TGTGCCAGCAGCTACAACCCCGGGACAATGGGAGAGACCCAGTACTTC. Complete variable domain (other parts from reference TRBV7-2 and TRBJ2-5): GAGVSQSPSNKVTEKGKDVELRCDPISGHTALYWYRQSLGQGLEFLIYFQGNSAPDKSGLPSDRFSAERTGGSVSTLTIQRTQQEDSAVYLCASSYNPGTMGETQYFGPGTRLLVL.

This rearrangement joins TRBV7-2 to TRBJ1-2, with no clear D. This CDR3 contains 14 residues. The germline V gene encodes CDR1 SGHTA and CDR2 FQGNSA. V lost 0 bases and J lost 3, with 8 bases in between. The CDR3 DNA sequence: TGTGCCAGCAGCTTAGCACCAGGAGACTATGGCTACACCTTC. As protein: CASSLAPGDYGYTF.

CDR3 bases: TGTGCCAGCAGTCCGGGCGGACAGGGCTACGAGCAGTACTTC. Amino acid sequence: CASSPGGQGYEQYF. The chain couples TRBV28 to TRBJ2-5; TRBD1 matches at 8 bases. The J call may be mistaken, given a closer DNA end match to TRBJ2-7. CDR1 and CDR2 (germline): MDHEN, SYDVKM. This CDR3 contains 14 residues.

The rearrangement joins TRBV7-6 to TRBJ2-1, with D maybe TRBD1 (6 bases). Per germline, CDR1 SGHVS and CDR2 FNYEAQ. Deletions cut 0 bases from V and 0 bases from J, with 12 bases between. The CDR3 extends over 17 amino acids. Here the CDR3 reads CASSLAIQGLSYNEQFF. For the CDR3, the DNA is TGTGCCAGCAGCTTAGCAATACAGGGTCTCTCCTACAATGAGCAGTTCTTC. The whole variable domain, filled in from reference TRBV7-6 and TRBJ2-1, reads GAGVSQSPRYKVTKRGQDVALRCDPISGHVSLYWYRQALGQGPEFLTYFNYEAQQDKSGLPNDRFSAERPEGSISTLTIQRTEQRDSAMYRCASSLAIQGLSYNEQFFGPGTRLTVL.

The CDR3 nucleotides are TGTGCCAGCAGCCAAGATGATAGACAGCCCCAGCATTTT. Protein sequence: CASSQDDRQPQHF. The genes are TRBV4-2 and TRBJ1-5; D uncertain. The germline V and J ends were trimmed by 0 bases and 7 bases, with 7 bases remaining between them. Germline CDR1 and CDR2: LGHNA and YNFKEQ. This CDR3 has 13 amino acids.

This chain connects TRBV6-5 to TRBJ1-6; the D is unclear. The CDR3 runs to 16 residues. Germline V gene data show CDR1 as MNHEY and CDR2 as SVGAGI. V lost 4 bases and J lost 5, with 15 bases in between. The CDR3 reads CASSWIQRDDNSPLHF. CDR3 DNA: TGTGCCAGCAGTTGGATACAGAGAGACGATAATTCACCCCTCCACTTT.

CDR3 DNA sequence: TGTGCCAGCAGCTTAGCACTAGCGGGAGAGACCCAGTACTTC. This gives the protein CASSLALAGETQYF. The chain has TRBV7-8 and TRBJ2-5, with 9 bases lining up with TRBD2. There are 14 residues in the CDR3. Germline lookup yields CDR1 SGHVS and CDR2 FQNEAQ. V lost 0 bases and J lost 4; bases outside the gene matches: 0.

The chain is built from TRBV5-1 and TRBJ1-1; D unresolved. The CDR3 loop spans 14 amino acids. Trimming shortened V by 3 bases and J by 5 bases, and 14 bases separated the two germline ends. CDR1 SGHRS and CDR2 YFSETQ come from the germline V gene. The CDR3 region is CASSSTSERTEAFF. DNA for the CDR3: TGCGCCAGCAGCTCTACGTCTGAGAGGACTGAAGCTTTCTTT.

This rearrangement joins TRBV4-3 to TRBJ2-3; TRBD2 matches at 14 bases. The CDR3 has 17 residues. CDR1 is LGHNA and CDR2 is YSLEER in the germline V gene. The V and J ends lost 4 bases and 3 bases, in that order; junction bases with no gene match: 6. For the CDR3, the DNA is TGCGCCAGCAGCCCTGGACTAGCGGGGGGCAGGACAGATACGCAGTATTTT. This codes for CASSPGLAGGRTDTQYF.

The J gene is TRBJ2-1, the V gene TRBV4-3; the D gene is possibly TRBD1 (7 bases). CDR3 length equals 15 residues. V was cut by 3 bases and J by 9 bases, with 18 bases left in between. Germline assignment: CDR1 LGHNA and CDR2 YSLEER. CDR3 nucleotides: TGCGCCAGCAGCCATGGGGCAGGGGGGCGCCCTGAGCAGTTCTTC. Its protein product is CASSHGAGGRPEQFF.

This chain uses TRBV7-6 with TRBJ1-1; possibly TRBD1 for D (5 bases). Germline V gene sequence: CDR1 SGHVS, CDR2 FNYEAQ. V shed 5 bases and J shed 1 base, with 11 bases lying between them. CDR3 size: 14 residues. The CDR3 is CASSAGLWNTEAFF. The CDR3 DNA reads as TGTGCCAGCAGCGCAGGGTTATGGAACACTGAAGCTTTCTTT. Full variable domain (missing parts from reference TRBV7-6 and TRBJ1-1): GAGVSQSPRYKVTKRGQDVALRCDPISGHVSLYWYRQALGQGPEFLTYFNYEAQQDKSGLPNDRFSAERPEGSISTLTIQRTEQRDSAMYRCASSAGLWNTEAFFGQGTRLTVV.

This clone came up a few times. This chain joins TRBV29-1 and TRBJ2-2, with unresolved D. Germline assignment: CDR1 SQVTM and CDR2 ANQGSEA. Deletions cut 7 bases from V and 7 bases from J, with 16 bases between. CDR3 length equals 13 residues. The chain's CDR3 is CSGSTVLGGELFF. In DNA form, the CDR3 reads TGCAGCGGATCGACTGTGTTGGGCGGGGAGCTGTTTTTT.

This chain joins TRBV28 and TRBJ1-2, with D perhaps TRBD1 (6 bases). The CDR3 covers 12 residues. CDR1 and CDR2 from the germline V gene are MDHEN and SYDVKM. The V gene lost 6 bases and the J gene lost 8 bases, with 13 bases spanning the gap. CDR3 in DNA: TGTGCCAGCAGCCCGACAGGAGGCGGCTACACCTTC. Protein product: CASSPTGGGYTF.

The chain uses TRBV5-1 and TRBJ2-3; tentatively, D is TRBD1 or TRBD2 (6 bases each). The CDR3 is 16 residues long. The V and J ends lost 3 bases and 3 bases respectively, with 17 bases between them. Germline V gene data show CDR1 as SGHRS and CDR2 as YFSETQ. Written as DNA, the CDR3 is TGCGCCAGCAGCTCACAGTCGGGGGCCGCAACAGATACGCAGTATTTT. Its protein is CASSSQSGAATDTQYF.

The chain couples TRBV25-1 to TRBJ2-5, with 14 bases lining up with TRBD2. The J call may be mistaken, given a closer DNA end match to TRBJ2-7. Germline V gene data show CDR1 as MGHDK and CDR2 as SYGVNS. The CDR3 has 18 residues. The CDR3 loop is CASSETSGGAYNSYEQYF. CDR3 DNA sequence: TGTGCCAGCAGTGAGACTAGCGGGGGGGCTTACAACTCCTACGAGCAGTACTTC.

This clone came up many times. DNA for the CDR3: TGTGCCAGCAGTTACTTCCGACTAGCGGGGACCGGGGAGCTGTTTTTT. Its translation is CASSYFRLAGTGELFF. The chain has TRBV6-5 and TRBJ2-2; 11 positions match TRBD2. V trimming: 1 base; J trimming: 5 bases; junction bases outside the gene matches: 3. The CDR3 length is 16 residues. CDR1 is MNHEY, CDR2 SVGAGI, per germline.

V gene TRBV4-1 combines with J gene TRBJ2-1; 13 nucleotides line up with TRBD2. The CDR3 contains 16 residues. V lost 1 base, J lost 4 bases, and 1 base stayed unmatched. Germline V gives CDR1 MGHRA, CDR2 YSYEKL. The CDR3 reads CASSQGTSGGYNEQFF. CDR3 sequence (DNA): TGCGCCAGCAGCCAAGGGACTAGCGGGGGTTACAATGAGCAGTTCTTC.

This chain uses TRBV9 with TRBJ1-4, with TRBD1 identical over 8 bases. CDR3 size: 16 residues. V was pared by 6 bases and J by 4 bases, with 11 bases of the junction left unmatched. Looked up from germline, CDR1 is SGDLS and CDR2 is YYNGEE. The CDR3 loop is CASTRTGRSNNEKLFF. In DNA form, the CDR3 reads TGTGCCAGCACCAGGACAGGGCGGAGTAATAATGAAAAACTGTTTTTT.